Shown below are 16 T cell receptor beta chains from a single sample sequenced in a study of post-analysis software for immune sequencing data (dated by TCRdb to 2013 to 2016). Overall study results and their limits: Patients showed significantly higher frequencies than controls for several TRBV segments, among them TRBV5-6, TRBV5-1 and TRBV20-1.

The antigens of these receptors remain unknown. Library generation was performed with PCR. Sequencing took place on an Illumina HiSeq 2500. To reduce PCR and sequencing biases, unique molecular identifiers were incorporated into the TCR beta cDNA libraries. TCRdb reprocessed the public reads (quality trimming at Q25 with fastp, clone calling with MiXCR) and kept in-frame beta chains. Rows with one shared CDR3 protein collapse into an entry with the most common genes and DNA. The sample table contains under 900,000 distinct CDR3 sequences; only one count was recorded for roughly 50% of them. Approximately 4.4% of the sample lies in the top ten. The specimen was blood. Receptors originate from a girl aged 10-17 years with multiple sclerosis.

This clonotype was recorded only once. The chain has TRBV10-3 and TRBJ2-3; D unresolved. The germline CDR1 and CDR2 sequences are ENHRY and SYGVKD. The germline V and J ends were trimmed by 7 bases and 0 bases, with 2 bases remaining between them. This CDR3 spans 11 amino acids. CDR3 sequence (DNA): TGTGCCATCATGAGCACAGATACGCAGTATTTT. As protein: CAIMSTDTQYF.

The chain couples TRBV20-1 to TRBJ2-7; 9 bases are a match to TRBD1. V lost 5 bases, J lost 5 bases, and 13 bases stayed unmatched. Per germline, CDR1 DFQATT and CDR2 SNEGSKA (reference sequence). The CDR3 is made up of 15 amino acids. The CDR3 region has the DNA TGCAGTGCTGCTGGGTTGGGACAGGGTGCCCACGAGCAGTACTTC. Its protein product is CSAAGLGQGAHEQYF.

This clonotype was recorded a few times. CDR3 nucleotides: TGTGCCATCAGTGAATTCGAACAGGGAATGGGCGTTGACTATGGCTACACCTTC. Protein product: CAISEFEQGMGVDYGYTF. This sequence joins TRBV10-3 and TRBJ1-2, with D possibly TRBD1 on 6 matching bases. The CDR3 length is 18 residues. Germline lookup yields CDR1 ENHRY and CDR2 SYGVKD. V lost 3 bases, J lost 3 bases, and 23 bases lay in between.

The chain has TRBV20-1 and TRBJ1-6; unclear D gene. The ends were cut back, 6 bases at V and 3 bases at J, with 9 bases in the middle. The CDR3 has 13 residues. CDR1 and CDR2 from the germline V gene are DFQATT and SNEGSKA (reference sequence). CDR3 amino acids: CSAQADYNSPLHF. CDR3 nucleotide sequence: TGCAGTGCGCAGGCAGACTATAATTCACCCCTCCACTTT.

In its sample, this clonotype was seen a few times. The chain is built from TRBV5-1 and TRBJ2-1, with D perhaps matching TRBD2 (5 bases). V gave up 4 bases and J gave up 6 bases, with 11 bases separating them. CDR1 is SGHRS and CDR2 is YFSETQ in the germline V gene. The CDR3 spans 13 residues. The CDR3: CASSIRGFNEQFF. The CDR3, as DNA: TGCGCCAGCAGCATTCGGGGTTTCAATGAGCAGTTCTTC.

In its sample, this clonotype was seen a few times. The CDR3 sequence is CSVGARLSYNEQFF. CDR3 sequence (DNA): TGCAGCGTTGGGGCCCGGCTCTCCTACAATGAGCAGTTCTTC. This chain links TRBV29-1 with TRBJ2-1; no reliable D call. Trimming took off 4 bases at V and 0 bases at J, with 10 bases between the two ends. This CDR3 region has 14 residues. Germline CDR1 and CDR2: SQVTM and ANQGSEA.

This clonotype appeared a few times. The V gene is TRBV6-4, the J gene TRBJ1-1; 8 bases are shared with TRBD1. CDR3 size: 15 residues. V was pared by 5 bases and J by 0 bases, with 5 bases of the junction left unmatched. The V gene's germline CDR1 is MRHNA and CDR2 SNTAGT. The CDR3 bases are TGTGCCAGCAGTCCCGGGACAGGTCTGAACACTGAAGCTTTCTTT. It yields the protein CASSPGTGLNTEAFF.

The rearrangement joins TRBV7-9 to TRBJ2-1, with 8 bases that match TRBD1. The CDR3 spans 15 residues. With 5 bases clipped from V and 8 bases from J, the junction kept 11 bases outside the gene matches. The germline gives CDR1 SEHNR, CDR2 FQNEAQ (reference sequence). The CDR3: CASSPGQGALDEQFF. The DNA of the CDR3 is TGTGCCAGCAGCCCCGGACAGGGAGCGCTAGATGAGCAGTTCTTC.

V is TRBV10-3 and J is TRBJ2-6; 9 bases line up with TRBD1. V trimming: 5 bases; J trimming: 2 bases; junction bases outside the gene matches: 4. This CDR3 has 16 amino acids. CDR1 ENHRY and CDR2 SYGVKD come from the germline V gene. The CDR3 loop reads CAISLQGATGANVLTF. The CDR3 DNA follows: TGTGCCATCAGTTTACAGGGGGCGACTGGGGCCAACGTCCTGACTTTC.

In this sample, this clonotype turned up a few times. For the CDR3, the DNA is TGTGCCAGCAGCTTGAGACGGCGGCGGGAGGCAGACTACGAGCAGTACTTC. Its translation: CASSLRRRREADYEQYF. The J gene is TRBJ2-7, the V gene TRBV5-6; 8 nucleotides align to TRBD2. The CDR3 is made up of 17 amino acids. With 1 base clipped from V and 3 bases from J, the junction kept 12 bases outside the gene matches. Germline CDR1 SGHDT, CDR2 YYEEEE.

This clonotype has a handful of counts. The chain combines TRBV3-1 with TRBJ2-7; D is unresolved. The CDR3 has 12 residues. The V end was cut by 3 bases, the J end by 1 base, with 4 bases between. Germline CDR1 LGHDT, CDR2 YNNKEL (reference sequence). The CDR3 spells CASSQKSYEQYF. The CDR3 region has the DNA TGTGCCAGCAGCCAGAAGTCCTACGAGCAGTACTTC.

The CDR3 DNA sequence: TGCAGCGTTGAACAGGGGCTGGGGCAGCCCCAGCATTTT. Amino acids: CSVEQGLGQPQHF. J is TRBJ1-5 and V is TRBV29-1; TRBD1 is a possible D gene (6 bases). Germline V gene sequence: CDR1 SQVTM, CDR2 ANQGSEA. This CDR3 is 13 amino acids long. V was shortened by 2 bases and J by 7 bases, with 12 bases between the two germline ends. Looking up the rest from reference TRBV29-1 and TRBJ1-5 gives the full variable domain: SAVISQKPSRDICQRGTSLTIQCQVDSQVTMMFWYRQQPGQSLTLIATANQGSEATYESGFVIDKFPISRPNLTFSTLTVSNMSPEDSSIYLCSVEQGLGQPQHFGDGTRLSIL.

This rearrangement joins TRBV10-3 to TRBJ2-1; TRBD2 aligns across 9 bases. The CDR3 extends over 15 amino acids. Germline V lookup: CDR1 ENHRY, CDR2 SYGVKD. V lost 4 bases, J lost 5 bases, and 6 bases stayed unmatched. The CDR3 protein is CAISGSSGGNNEQFF. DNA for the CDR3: TGTGCCATCAGTGGTTCGAGCGGGGGGAACAATGAGCAGTTCTTC.

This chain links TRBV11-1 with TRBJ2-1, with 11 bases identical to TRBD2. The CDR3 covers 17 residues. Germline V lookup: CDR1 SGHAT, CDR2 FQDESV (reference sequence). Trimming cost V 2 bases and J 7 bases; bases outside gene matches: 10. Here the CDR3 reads CASSLKSLAGVMNEQFF. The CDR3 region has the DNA TGTGCCAGCAGCTTAAAATCACTAGCGGGAGTTATGAATGAGCAGTTCTTC.

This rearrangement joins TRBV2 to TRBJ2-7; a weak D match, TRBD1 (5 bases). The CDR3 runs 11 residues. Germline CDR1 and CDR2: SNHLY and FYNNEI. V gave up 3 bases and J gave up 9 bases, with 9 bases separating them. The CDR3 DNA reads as TGTGCCAGCAGTGACTTACAGGTGCAGTACTTC. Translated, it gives CASSDLQVQYF.

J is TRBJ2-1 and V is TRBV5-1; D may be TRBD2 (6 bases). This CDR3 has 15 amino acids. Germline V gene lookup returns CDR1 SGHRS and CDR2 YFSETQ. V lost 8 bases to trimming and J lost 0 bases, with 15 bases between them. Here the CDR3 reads CASNPGLISYNEQFF. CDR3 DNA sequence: TGCGCCAGTAACCCGGGACTGATCTCCTACAATGAGCAGTTCTTC.